One and the same sample provided the 15 T cell receptor beta chains below, sequenced in a study of T cell repertoires in cytomegalovirus infection. These receptors' antigens are unknown. TCRdb reprocessed the reads via MiXCR and lists one record per CDR3 protein. Among around 71,000 distinct CDR3 sequences listed, 20% to 25% were seen once. Source: CD8+ T cells from cultured PBMCs, taken from culture after CMV antigen stimulation. These TCRs come from a human donor in good health (CMV status not recorded). Some clones in this sample may be carry-over from other donors' samples.

V and J are TRBV12-3 or TRBV12-4 and TRBJ2-5; 9 bases are a match to TRBD1. J gave up 4 bases and V 4 bases, and 7 bases lay outside the gene matches. The length of the CDR3 is 15 residues. The CDR3 protein is CASSYTGGALETQYF. DNA for the CDR3: TGTGCCAGCAGTTACACAGGGGGCGCGCTAGAGACCCAGTACTTC.

The table lists this clonotype with a few counts. V usage is TRBV7-2 and J usage is TRBJ1-2; no definite D call. From germline, CDR1 is SGHTA and CDR2 FQGNSA. This CDR3 has 11 amino acids. V was shortened by 4 bases and J by 5 bases, with 5 bases between the two germline ends. CDR3 protein: CASSSYYGYTF. CDR3 coding DNA: TGTGCCAGCAGCTCCTATTATGGCTACACCTTC.

The chain's CDR3 is CASSAPQGLSEKLFF. The CDR3 coding sequence is TGTGCCAGCAGTGCCCCACAGGGGCTCAGTGAAAAACTGTTTTTT. This chain connects TRBV12-3 or TRBV12-4 to TRBJ1-4; 7 bases line up with TRBD1. This CDR3 contains 15 residues. Losses at the gene ends were 5 bases for V and 7 bases for J; bases not matched to a gene: 10.

This clonotype was counted a few times. The chain employs TRBV7-6 and TRBJ1-2; TRBD1 matches 8 bases. Germline-derived CDR1 and CDR2 are SGHVS and FNYEAQ. J gave up 7 bases and V 6 bases, and 7 bases lay outside the gene matches. This CDR3 is 13 amino acids long. CDR3 protein: CASSTGGPGGYTF. The CDR3 coding sequence is TGTGCCAGCAGTACAGGGGGGCCGGGTGGCTACACCTTC.

The V call is TRBV6-2 or TRBV6-3, the J call TRBJ2-5, with D unresolved. Per germline, CDR1 MNHEY and CDR2 SVGEGT. Trimming cost V 2 bases and J 2 bases, with 6 bases left between them. The CDR3 extends over 13 amino acids. This CDR3 reads CASSYGSQETQYF. CDR3 coding DNA: TGTGCCAGCAGTTACGGCAGTCAAGAGACCCAGTACTTC.

This clonotype occurred a few times. CDR3 nucleotide sequence: TGTGCCAGCAGCCTTATACGGGACGAGCAGTACTTC. Translation gives CASSLIRDEQYF. This chain connects TRBV7-2 to TRBJ2-7; D is undetermined. The CDR3 is 12 residues long. Germline V gene lookup returns CDR1 SGHTA and CDR2 FQGNSA. Trimming removed 5 bases at V and 5 bases at J, with 10 bases between.

The chain has TRBV10-3 and TRBJ2-7; D is unresolved. Trimming removed 7 bases at V and 4 bases at J, with 11 bases between. Germline V gives CDR1 ENHRY, CDR2 SYGVKD. The CDR3 is 12 residues long. CDR3 bases: TGTGCCATCAATTCGAGGTTATACGAGCAGTACTTC. Translating it yields CAINSRLYEQYF.

J is TRBJ1-1 and V is TRBV28; D uncertain. Trimming cost V 8 bases and J 10 bases, with 11 bases left between them. This CDR3 is 10 amino acids long. Germline CDR1 is MDHEN and CDR2 is SYDVKM. DNA for the CDR3: TGTGCCAGCCAACGGGTTGGAGCTTTCTTT. Its translation is CASQRVGAFF.

V is TRBV4-3 and J is TRBJ2-2; D ambiguous. This CDR3 comprises 15 residues. Per the germline V gene, CDR1 is LGHNA and CDR2 is YSLEER. V lost 2 bases and J 2 bases, leaving 9 bases between the germline ends. The CDR3 DNA follows: TGCGCCAGCAGCCAACTCCCATCTAACACCGGGGAGCTGTTTTTT. It translates to CASSQLPSNTGELFF.

The table lists this clonotype with a few counts. The chain couples TRBV7-6 to TRBJ2-1, with D possibly matching TRBD2 (6 bases). Trimming shortened V by 1 base and J by 3 bases, and 13 bases separated the two germline ends. Germline lookup yields CDR1 SGHVS and CDR2 FNYEAQ. The CDR3 extends over 16 amino acids. CDR3 protein: CASSLEAGRIYNEQFF. The CDR3 nucleotides read TGTGCCAGCAGCTTAGAAGCAGGGAGGATCTACAATGAGCAGTTCTTC.

The chain employs TRBV2 and TRBJ2-4; TRBD2 is a possible D gene (6 bases). There are 13 residues in the CDR3. V dropped 2 bases and J dropped 5 bases, with 7 bases sitting between them. CDR1 is SNHLY, CDR2 FYNNEI, per germline. CDR3 in amino acids: CASSETGENIQYF. In DNA, the CDR3 is TGTGCCAGCAGTGAAACGGGGGAAAACATTCAGTACTTC.

V usage is TRBV29-1 and J usage is TRBJ2-7, with 12 positions matching TRBD2. Germline V gives CDR1 SQVTM, CDR2 ANQGSEA. CDR3 length: 14 residues. With V trimmed by 7 bases and J by 3 bases, 7 bases remained unmatched. CDR3 nucleotides: TGCAGCGCCCTAGGACTAGCGGGGATCTACGAGCAGTACTTC. It codes for CSALGLAGIYEQYF.

This clonotype showed up just a few times. The chain recombines TRBV27 with TRBJ1-2; D gene uncertain. V shed 6 bases and J shed 4 bases, with 6 bases lying between them. Germline CDR1 is MNHEY and CDR2 is SMNVEV (reference sequence). CDR3 length: 11 amino acids. CDR3 amino acids: CASRSSYGYTF. The CDR3 nucleotides are TGTGCCAGCAGGAGTAGCTATGGCTACACCTTC.

This clonotype turned up a few times. V usage is TRBV7-9 and J usage is TRBJ1-1; perhaps TRBD1 as D (5 bases). This CDR3 region has 14 residues. The V and J ends lost 5 bases and 5 bases respectively, with 15 bases between them. CDR1 and CDR2 (germline): SEHNR, FQNEAQ (reference sequence). CDR3 coding DNA: TGTGCCAGCAGCCTCCCGACAGTGTCTACTGAAGCTTTCTTT. Its protein is CASSLPTVSTEAFF.

The chain couples TRBV25-1 to TRBJ1-2, with D unclear. Germline loops: CDR1 MGHDK, CDR2 SYGVNS. CDR3 length: 13 residues. The V gene lost 2 bases and the J gene lost 2 bases, with 6 bases spanning the gap. The CDR3 bases are TGTGCCAGCAGTGAACCCGGGAACTATGGCTACACCTTC. Protein sequence: CASSEPGNYGYTF.